The 32 T cell receptor beta chains listed next were all sequenced from one sample in a study of control samples from healthy donors and cancer patients. The protocol was immunoSEQ multiplex PCR, while the TCRdb copy is restricted to in-frame clones and leaves out a portion. The table has roughly 130,000 clones, approximately 90% seen once. Sequencing was done on a sample of blood. Receptor source: a man aged 18 to 29 in good health.

This clone was seen a single time. This sequence joins TRBV27 and TRBJ1-1; D not resolved. V lost 5 bases and J 8 bases, leaving 12 bases between the germline ends. The CDR3 spans 12 residues. The germline CDR1 and CDR2 sequences are MNHEY and SMNVEV (reference sequence). Here the CDR3 reads CASSPSVWEAFF. The CDR3 nucleotides read TGTGCCAGCAGTCCGTCAGTGTGGGAAGCTTTCTTT.

The chain employs TRBV9 and TRBJ2-5, with D perhaps TRBD2 (6 bases). Trimming took 4 bases from V and 0 from J, leaving 13 bases between them. This CDR3 comprises 15 residues. Germline V gene data show CDR1 as SGDLS and CDR2 as YYNGEE. As DNA, the CDR3 is TGTGCCAGCAGCCCGGAGGGAAACAACCAAGAGACCCAGTACTTC. This codes for CASSPEGNNQETQYF. Looking up the rest from reference TRBV9 and TRBJ2-5 gives the full variable domain: DSGVTQTPKHLITATGQRVTLRCSPRSGDLSVYWYQQSLDQGLQFLIQYYNGEERAKGNILERFSAQQFPDLHSELNLSSLELGDSALYFCASSPEGNNQETQYFGPGTRLLVL.

The V and J genes are TRBV3-1 (or the pseudogene TRBV3-2) and TRBJ2-1; TRBD1 agrees at 9 bases. The CDR3 spans 16 residues. From germline, CDR1 is LGHDT and CDR2 YNNKEL (reference sequence). The trim removed 4 bases at V and 4 bases at J, leaving 8 bases unmatched. The CDR3 spells CASSPSDRGGYNEQFF. Here the CDR3 DNA reads TGTGCCAGCAGCCCCTCGGACAGGGGCGGGTACAATGAGCAGTTCTTC.

V gene TRBV24-1 combines with J gene TRBJ2-3; the D is unclear. CDR3 size: 13 residues. Germline V gene lookup returns CDR1 KGHDR and CDR2 SFDVKD. Between the trimmed V and J ends, which lost 5 bases and 1 base, there was a span of 6 bases. The CDR3 is CATSGSGTDTQYF. Here the CDR3 DNA reads TGTGCCACCAGTGGAAGTGGCACAGATACGCAGTATTTT.

This clone is a singleton in its sample. DNA of the CDR3: TGTGCCTGGAGGGATGACAGAGCTAACTATGGCTACACCTTC. Residues: CAWRDDRANYGYTF. The rearrangement links TRBV30 to TRBJ1-2; D might be TRBD1 (5 bases). This CDR3 has 14 amino acids. With 3 bases removed from V and 0 bases from J, the gap between germline ends came to 11 bases. The V gene's germline CDR1 is GTSNPN and CDR2 SVGIG (reference sequence).

This clone was seen only once. The V and J genes are TRBV10-1 and TRBJ2-7; D gene ambiguous. The CDR3 is made up of 12 amino acids. Germline CDR1 is WNHNN and CDR2 is SYGVQD (reference sequence). V lost 3 bases and J lost 5, with 8 bases in between. The CDR3 spells CASSDESDEQYF. The CDR3 bases are TGCGCCAGCAGTGACGAGTCGGACGAGCAGTACTTC.

The chain has TRBV9 and TRBJ1-1; 11 bases map to TRBD1. J was trimmed by 4 bases and V by 4 bases; bases with no gene match: 12. The CDR3 contains 17 residues. CDR1 is SGDLS, CDR2 YYNGEE, per germline. CDR3 protein: CASSLPRTGGESTEAFF. DNA of the CDR3: TGTGCCAGCAGCCTCCCCCGGACAGGGGGCGAGAGCACTGAAGCTTTCTTT.

The chain links TRBV29-1 to TRBJ2-1; 12 bases agree with TRBD1. Germline CDR1 is SQVTM and CDR2 is ANQGSEA. This CDR3 has 18 residues. V shed 8 bases and J 0 bases; nucleotides not matched to a gene: 14. This CDR3 is CSYRGQGAGQGSYNEQFF. The CDR3 region has the DNA TGCAGCTACCGGGGACAGGGGGCAGGTCAGGGCTCCTACAATGAGCAGTTCTTC.

The chain uses TRBV28 and TRBJ1-5, with D perhaps TRBD1 (6 bases). There are 14 residues in the CDR3. Germline loops: CDR1 MDHEN, CDR2 SYDVKM. V was shortened by 5 bases and J by 6 bases, with 14 bases between the two germline ends. As DNA, the CDR3 is TGTGCCAGCAGTGGTTTCCAGGGGATTCAGCCCCAGCATTTT. This gives the protein CASSGFQGIQPQHF.

This sequence joins TRBV18 and TRBJ2-1; 10 positions agree with TRBD1. The germline V gene has CDR1 KGHSH and CDR2 LQKENI. The CDR3 loop spans 16 amino acids. V shed 3 bases, J shed 6 bases, and the junction held 8 bases outside the gene matches. CDR3 sequence: CASSPLGTGVGNEQFF. CDR3 sequence (DNA): TGTGCCAGCTCACCGCTTGGGACAGGGGTAGGCAATGAGCAGTTCTTC.

V and J are TRBV3-1 (or the pseudogene TRBV3-2) and TRBJ2-2; D is possibly TRBD2 (6 bases). CDR3 length: 14 amino acids. Per germline, CDR1 LGHDT and CDR2 YNNKEL (reference sequence). Trimming removed 5 bases from V and 7 bases from J, with 14 bases in between. The CDR3 coding sequence is TGTGCCAGCAGCTTCGGGACTTCCGGCGGGGAGCTGTTTTTT. Its translation is CASSFGTSGGELFF.

This clone was counted once. The chain uses TRBV5-6 and TRBJ2-4; a weak D match, TRBD1 (6 bases). This CDR3 has 16 amino acids. CDR1 is SGHDT and CDR2 is YYEEEE in the germline V gene. The V end was cut by 0 bases, the J end by 0 bases, with 10 bases between. CDR3 sequence reads: CASSLDRALAKNIQYF. DNA for the CDR3: TGTGCCAGCAGCTTGGACAGGGCGCTAGCCAAAAACATTCAGTACTTC.

V is TRBV28 and J is TRBJ1-5; D is unresolved. The germline V gene encodes CDR1 MDHEN and CDR2 SYDVKM. The V end was cut by 6 bases, the J end by 3 bases, with 9 bases between. CDR3 length: 13 amino acids. The CDR3 region has the DNA TGTGCCAGCAGGTTAGACGCCAATCAGCCCCAGCATTTT. Protein sequence: CASRLDANQPQHF.

The rearrangement links TRBV7-9 to TRBJ2-7; TRBD1 agrees at 7 bases. V shed 5 bases and J 3 bases; nucleotides not matched to a gene: 1. Germline CDR1 reads SEHNR; CDR2 reads FQNEAQ (reference sequence). The CDR3 sequence is 12 residues long. The CDR3 spells CASSRTGYEQYF. In DNA form, the CDR3 reads TGTGCCAGCAGCCGGACAGGCTACGAGCAGTACTTC. Complete variable domain (other parts from reference TRBV7-9 and TRBJ2-7): DTGVSQNPRHKITKRGQNVTFRCDPISEHNRLYWYRQTLGQGPEFLTYFQNEAQLEKSRLLSDRFSAERPKGSFSTLEIQRTEQGDSAMYLCASSRTGYEQYFGPGTRLTVT.

V usage is TRBV18 and J usage is TRBJ2-3; 7 bases line up with TRBD1. There are 15 residues in the CDR3. Trimming at V came to 2 bases and at J to 3 bases, leaving 5 bases not matched to a gene. From germline, CDR1 is KGHSH and CDR2 LQKENI. CDR3 nucleotide sequence: TGTGCCAGCTCACCAATGAGGGGGCCAACAGATACGCAGTATTTT. It yields the protein CASSPMRGPTDTQYF.

Points on this clone: Germline and junction disagree at one end, which may indicate a read error. This chain joins TRBV10-3 and TRBJ2-2; TRBD1 aligns across 12 bases. Germline loops: CDR1 ENHRY, CDR2 SYGVKD. The CDR3 totals 18 residues. The CDR3 here is CAISDGGTGGENTGELFF. In nucleotides, the CDR3 is TGCGCCATCAGTGACGGCGGGACAGGGGGCGAGAACACCGGGGAGCTGTTTTTT.

The V call is TRBV19, the J call TRBJ1-5; 8 nucleotides match TRBD1. V lost 4 bases to trimming and J lost 2 bases; unmatched junction nucleotides: 1. This CDR3 region has 14 residues. CDR1 and CDR2 (germline): LNHDA, SQIVND (reference sequence). CDR3 amino acids: CASSKQGGNQPQHF. The CDR3, as DNA: TGTGCCAGTAGTAAACAGGGGGGCAATCAGCCCCAGCATTTT. Based on the CDR3 plus reference TRBV19 and TRBJ1-5, the full variable domain is DGGITQSPKYLFRKEGQNVTLSCEQNLNHDAMYWYRQDPGQGLRLIYYSQIVNDFQKGDIAEGYSVSREKKESFPLTVTSAQKNPTAFYLCASSKQGGNQPQHFGDGTRLSIL.

Note on this clone: Different DNA sequences within this sample yield the same CDR3. The chain couples TRBV5-1 to TRBJ1-4; D unresolved. Trimming removed 0 bases at V and 8 bases at J, with 17 bases between. Germline CDR1 is SGHRS and CDR2 is YFSETQ. This CDR3 is 16 amino acids long. The CDR3 nucleotides are TGCGCCAGCAGCTTGGTAGTCGGAACAGCTATGGAAAAACTGTTTTTT. Its protein product is CASSLVVGTAMEKLFF.

The V gene is TRBV7-9, the J gene TRBJ1-1, with D perhaps matching TRBD1 (5 bases). The CDR3 spans 16 residues. CDR1 is SEHNR and CDR2 is FQNEAQ in the germline V gene (reference sequence). The V end was cut by 4 bases, the J end by 0 bases, with 15 bases between. CDR3 in amino acids: CASSSGQGRLNTEAFF. The CDR3 nucleotides read TGTGCCAGCAGCTCGGGCCAGGGCCGCTTGAACACTGAAGCTTTCTTT. The entire variable domain, with the rest obtained from reference TRBV7-9 and TRBJ1-1, is as follows: DTGVSQNPRHKITKRGQNVTFRCDPISEHNRLYWYRQTLGQGPEFLTYFQNEAQLEKSRLLSDRFSAERPKGSFSTLEIQRTEQGDSAMYLCASSSGQGRLNTEAFFGQGTRLTVV.

This rearrangement joins TRBV27 to TRBJ2-1; a weak D match, TRBD1 (6 bases). The V end lost 3 bases, the J end lost 13 bases, and 13 bases lay between the germline ends. The CDR3 totals 12 residues. Germline loops: CDR1 MNHEY, CDR2 SMNVEV (reference sequence). The CDR3 DNA is TGTGCCAGCAGTTTCCCAAGACAGGTCCAGTTCTTC. Encoded protein: CASSFPRQVQFF.

This chain links TRBV7-9 with TRBJ2-5; 7 positions agree with TRBD2. The CDR3 sequence is 15 residues long. CDR1 is SEHNR and CDR2 is FQNEAQ in the germline V gene (reference sequence). V lost 7 bases and J lost 4; bases outside the gene matches: 12. The CDR3 loop is CASTSGGGGSETQYF. CDR3 DNA: TGTGCCAGCACTTCGGGCGGGGGTGGTTCAGAGACCCAGTACTTC.

The V and J genes are TRBV15 and TRBJ2-4, with TRBD2 as a possible D gene (6 bases). V was cut by 4 bases and J by 4 bases, with 11 bases left in between. Germline V CDR1 and CDR2: LNHNV, YYDKDF (reference sequence). This CDR3 region has 14 residues. Here the CDR3 DNA reads TGTGCCACCAGCATAAGCGGAGGGAAAAACATTCAGTACTTC. Its protein product is CATSISGGKNIQYF.

The chain has TRBV6-2 or TRBV6-3 and TRBJ1-1; D ambiguous. CDR3 length equals 13 residues. Trimming stripped 0 bases from V and 2 bases from J, with 4 bases between. In germline, CDR1 is MNHEY, CDR2 SVGEGT. The CDR3 DNA is TGTGCCAGCAGTTACTCGGACAACACTGAAGCTTTCTTT. This encodes CASSYSDNTEAFF.

The chain joins TRBV19 to TRBJ2-6; weak D call: TRBD1 (6 bases). The CDR3 consists of 16 residues. Germline V gives CDR1 LNHDA, CDR2 SQIVND (reference sequence). With 5 bases removed from V and 1 base from J, the gap between germline ends came to 12 bases. DNA for the CDR3: TGTGCCAGTAGTGACATTACAGGGTCTGGGGCCAACGTCCTGACTTTC. It codes for CASSDITGSGANVLTF.

The chain is built from TRBV12-3 or TRBV12-4 and TRBJ2-1, with D perhaps TRBD2 (6 bases). Trimming took 3 bases from V and 11 from J, leaving 11 bases between them. The CDR3 contains 12 residues. CDR3 amino acids: CASSFPAGQQFF. In nucleotides, the CDR3 is TGTGCCAGCAGTTTCCCCGCGGGACAGCAGTTCTTC.

The chain uses TRBV10-2 and TRBJ2-5; D not certain. Looked up from germline, CDR1 is WSHSY and CDR2 is SAAADI. There are 16 residues in the CDR3. Trimming took 3 bases from V and 1 from J, leaving 15 bases between them. CDR3 bases: TGCGCCAGCAGTGAAGGCATAGGGCCATTCCAAGAGACCCAGTACTTC. It encodes CASSEGIGPFQETQYF.

The V gene is TRBV11-3, the J gene TRBJ1-3; D is possibly TRBD1 (5 bases). This CDR3 has 17 amino acids. In germline, CDR1 is SGHNT, CDR2 YENEEA. The V and J ends lost 5 bases and 6 bases respectively, with 23 bases between them. This CDR3 is CASSGGGAGLRENTIYF. The CDR3 DNA sequence: TGTGCCAGCAGCGGCGGTGGGGCCGGACTTAGAGAAAACACCATATATTTT.

The rearrangement links TRBV12-5 to TRBJ1-5, with D possibly matching TRBD1 (6 bases). The CDR3 covers 15 residues. V was cut by 3 bases and J by 4 bases, with 13 bases left in between. Germline V lookup: CDR1 LGHNT, CDR2 FRNRAP. CDR3: CASGLRGGENQPQHF. Written as DNA, the CDR3 is TGTGCTAGTGGTTTACGGGGGGGCGAGAATCAGCCCCAGCATTTT.

The chain employs TRBV4-1 and TRBJ1-4; D unresolved. CDR1 is MGHRA, CDR2 YSYEKL, per germline. V dropped 0 bases and J dropped 6 bases, with 11 bases sitting between them. CDR3 length: 15 amino acids. The chain's CDR3 is CASSQESGVDEKLFF. The CDR3 region has the DNA TGCGCCAGCAGCCAAGAATCGGGAGTAGATGAAAAACTGTTTTTT.

The chain combines TRBV7-2 with TRBJ2-1, with 8 bases fitting TRBD2. Germline V lookup: CDR1 SGHTA, CDR2 FQGNSA. The V segment lost 1 base and the J segment 5 bases; nucleotides outside the gene matches: 4. CDR3 length: 15 amino acids. The CDR3 reads CASSLELAVHNEQFF. In DNA, the CDR3 is TGTGCCAGCAGCTTAGAACTAGCGGTCCACAATGAGCAGTTCTTC.

This clone appeared a few times. This chain connects TRBV2 to TRBJ1-5; maybe TRBD1 (6 bases). The CDR3 is made up of 14 amino acids. The V end was cut by 6 bases, the J end by 6 bases, with 15 bases between. CDR1 SNHLY and CDR2 FYNNEI come from the germline V gene. The CDR3: CASRDGQTGQPQHF. The CDR3 bases are TGTGCCAGCAGGGACGGACAGACCGGTCAGCCCCAGCATTTT.

V usage is TRBV7-3 and J usage is TRBJ2-7; a weak D match, TRBD2 (5 bases). Germline loops: CDR1 SGHTA, CDR2 FQGTGA. CDR3 size: 15 residues. Deletions cut 6 bases from V and 1 base from J, with 16 bases between. CDR3 in DNA: TGTGCCAGCAGGGGCTACCCGACGGGGTCCTACGAGCAGTACTTC. Residues: CASRGYPTGSYEQYF.